These T cell receptor beta chains were read from a single sample in a study of cytomegalovirus exposure and HLA in healthy donors. Clones were sequenced by immunoSEQ multiplex PCR, and TCRdb holds only the in-frame ones, with some missing. This table has about 120,000 clones, approximately 77% appearing once. The source material was PBMCs. The receptor set was obtained from a man aged 45-65 years in good health and CMV-seropositive. The CDR3 runs from the conserved cysteine through the conserved F or W. Fields, in order: V gene, D gene, clone size, J gene, CDR3 DNA, CDR3 protein. A D gene is named only where the DNA matches it firmly. Rows give clone size only sometimes, using once, few, many, or a class for an expanded clone.

V gene: TRBV9
D gene: TRBD1
clone size: .
J gene: TRBJ1-3
CDR3 DNA: TGTGCCAGCAGCGCACAGACGTTGACAGGGAGGGGAAACACCATATATTTT
CDR3 protein: CASSAQTLTGRGNTIYF

V gene: TRBV6-1
D gene: TRBD1
clone size: .
J gene: TRBJ1-2
CDR3 DNA: TGTGCCAGCAGTGAGGGGACAGGGGGTTCCTATGGCTACACCTTC
CDR3 protein: CASSEGTGGSYGYTF

V gene: TRBV19
D gene: .
clone size: .
J gene: TRBJ2-2
CDR3 DNA: TGTGCCACCAACCCCTCAGGGGCCACCGGGGAGCTGTTTTTT
CDR3 protein: CATNPSGATGELFF

V gene: TRBV10-3
D gene: TRBD1
clone size: .
J gene: TRBJ2-5
CDR3 DNA: TGTGCCATCAGTTCTAACAGGGGGCGCGAAGAGACCCAGTACTTC
CDR3 protein: CAISSNRGREETQYF

V gene: TRBV2
D gene: TRBD1
clone size: .
J gene: TRBJ1-1
CDR3 DNA: TGTGCCAGCAGGGGGGACAGGGACGGGGCTTTCTTT
CDR3 protein: CASRGDRDGAFF

V gene: TRBV5-8
D gene: TRBD2
clone size: .
J gene: TRBJ2-7
CDR3 DNA: TGTGCCAGCAGCCCATTATCGGCTAGCGGATCCTCCTACGAGCAGTACTTC
CDR3 protein: CASSPLSASGSSYEQYF

V gene: TRBV19
D gene: .
clone size: .
J gene: TRBJ2-1
CDR3 DNA: TGTGCCAGTAGTATGGGGCGGGACTCCTACAATGAGCAGTTCTTC
CDR3 protein: CASSMGRDSYNEQFF

V gene: TRBV19
D gene: TRBD1
clone size: .
J gene: TRBJ2-6
CDR3 DNA: TGTGCCAGTAGCCGGGACAGGAGACCTGGGGCCAACGTCCTGACTTTC
CDR3 protein: CASSRDRRPGANVLTF

V gene: TRBV11-2
D gene: TRBD1
clone size: .
J gene: TRBJ1-1
CDR3 DNA: TGTGCCAGCAGCGACGGGACAGGGGGCGAAGCTTTCTTT
CDR3 protein: CASSDGTGGEAFF

V gene: TRBV7-2
D gene: TRBD2
clone size: .
J gene: TRBJ2-5
CDR3 DNA: TGTGCCAGCAGCTTAAATCCTAGCGGGAGGGCCTATGAGACCCAGTACTTC
CDR3 protein: CASSLNPSGRAYETQYF

V gene: TRBV18
D gene: TRBD2
clone size: .
J gene: TRBJ2-1
CDR3 DNA: TGTGCCAGCTCACCTCTAGCGGGAGATGACAATGAGCAGTTCTTC
CDR3 protein: CASSPLAGDDNEQFF

V gene: TRBV7-2
D gene: TRBD1
clone size: .
J gene: TRBJ2-3
CDR3 DNA: TGTGCCAGCAGTTTCCAGGGGGCGGGGGATACGCAGTATTTT
CDR3 protein: CASSFQGAGDTQYF

V gene: TRBV2
D gene: TRBD1
clone size: .
J gene: TRBJ2-3
CDR3 DNA: TGTGCCAGCAATCCCCTCGGGACAGTCTCCGATACGCAGTATTTT
CDR3 protein: CASNPLGTVSDTQYF

V gene: TRBV6-1
D gene: .
clone size: .
J gene: TRBJ1-2
CDR3 DNA: TGTGCCAGCTTCTCAGGGATCTATGGCTACACCTTC
CDR3 protein: CASFSGIYGYTF

V gene: TRBV6-5
D gene: .
clone size: .
J gene: TRBJ1-1
CDR3 DNA: TGTGCCAGCAGTTTACTGACGGGGGAAGCTTTCTTT
CDR3 protein: CASSLLTGEAFF

V gene: TRBV30
D gene: TRBD2
clone size: .
J gene: TRBJ2-1
CDR3 DNA: TGTGCCTGGAGTATCATAGCGGGAGGTAGAAATGAGCAGTTCTTC
CDR3 protein: CAWSIIAGGRNEQFF

V gene: TRBV5-1
D gene: TRBD2
clone size: .
J gene: TRBJ2-1
CDR3 DNA: TGCGCCAGCACCTGGTCGGCCAGCGGGAGTTACAATGAGCAGTTCTTC
CDR3 protein: CASTWSASGSYNEQFF

V gene: TRBV5-1
D gene: .
clone size: .
J gene: TRBJ1-6
CDR3 DNA: TGCGCCAGCAGCTTACAGGGCAGAAATTCACCCCTCCACTTT
CDR3 protein: CASSLQGRNSPLHF

V gene: TRBV20-1
D gene: .
clone size: .
J gene: TRBJ2-1
CDR3 DNA: TGCAGTGCTAGGTTCGGTAATGAGCAGTTCTTC
CDR3 protein: CSARFGNEQFF

V gene: TRBV7-2
D gene: .
clone size: .
J gene: TRBJ1-2
CDR3 DNA: TGTGCCAGCAGCCCCTCGCGGGCCGGGGGTGGCTACACCTTC
CDR3 protein: CASSPSRAGGGYTF

V gene: TRBV10-1
D gene: .
clone size: few
J gene: TRBJ2-4
CDR3 DNA: TGCGCCAGCAGTGAATCGGGGGTGAGAAACATTCAGTACTTC
CDR3 protein: CASSESGVRNIQYF

V gene: TRBV5-1
D gene: TRBD2
clone size: .
J gene: TRBJ2-1
CDR3 DNA: TGCGCCAGCACACCGAAGGGCGGGAGGTCAAGCTCCTACAATGAGCAGTTCTTC
CDR3 protein: CASTPKGGRSSSYNEQFF

V gene: TRBV7-2
D gene: .
clone size: .
J gene: TRBJ1-2
CDR3 DNA: TGTGCCAGCAGCGTGTCAGGAGGGCTACGTAACTATGGCTACACCTTC
CDR3 protein: CASSVSGGLRNYGYTF